These 31 T cell receptor beta chains came from one sample sequenced in a study of Graves' ophthalmopathy and Graves' hyperthyroidism. The sequenced template was RNA, covering the TCR beta CDR3 region. After a first-round RT-PCR with HTBI primers, a second-round multiplex PCR was run. MiXCR was run by TCRdb on the multiplex PCR reads, yielding one entry per CDR3 protein. The sample lists 340,000 or so distinct CDR3 sequences, 15% to 20% occurring once. Input material: peripheral blood. The source is an adult man with Graves' ophthalmopathy.

This clonotype was seen at least ten times. This chain connects TRBV2 to TRBJ2-2, with D perhaps being TRBD1 or TRBD2 (5 bases each). The V gene lost 3 bases and the J gene lost 2 bases, with 13 bases spanning the gap. This CDR3 contains 16 residues. The V gene's germline CDR1 is SNHLY and CDR2 FYNNEI. The CDR3 nucleotides read TGTGCCAGCAGTGATATGGGACGGATTAACACCGGGGAGCTGTTTTTT. Translated, it gives CASSDMGRINTGELFF.

Ten or more counts support this clonotype. J is TRBJ1-5 and V is TRBV6-1; no firm D call. In germline, CDR1 is MNHNS, CDR2 SASEGT. This CDR3 is built from 16 residues. Trimming shortened V by 0 bases and J by 1 base, and 10 bases separated the two germline ends. CDR3 sequence reads: CASSEAGLGSNQPQHF. The CDR3 bases are TGTGCCAGCAGTGAAGCGGGCCTGGGCAGCAATCAGCCCCAGCATTTT.

This clonotype occurred many times. The chain carries TRBV7-2 and TRBJ2-5, with 7 bases identical to TRBD2. Germline lookup yields CDR1 SGHTA and CDR2 FQGNSA. This CDR3 has 16 residues. V was clipped by 6 bases and J by 4 bases; unmatched bases: 14. This CDR3 reads CASRPKGYGGIETQYF. The CDR3 DNA follows: TGTGCCAGCAGGCCCAAGGGGTACGGGGGGATAGAGACCCAGTACTTC.

This clonotype was seen many times. The V and J genes are TRBV10-2 and TRBJ2-7, with a weak D call TRBD2 (6 bases). V gave up 5 bases and J gave up 3 bases, with 17 bases separating them. CDR1 and CDR2 from the germline V gene are WSHSY and SAAADI. The CDR3 has 15 amino acids. The CDR3, as DNA: TGCGCCAGCAGTTTAACCGGGACTGGATACTACGAGCAGTACTTC. Translated, it gives CASSLTGTGYYEQYF.

The CDR3 is CATSHRGQTGETQYF. As DNA, the CDR3 is TGTGCCACCAGTCACAGGGGGCAGACAGGGGAGACCCAGTACTTC. The chain uses TRBV24-1 and TRBJ2-5; the match to TRBD1 covers 9 bases. Germline V gene lookup returns CDR1 KGHDR and CDR2 SFDVKD. Losses at the gene ends were 6 bases for V and 5 bases for J; bases not matched to a gene: 9. CDR3 size: 15 residues.

The V gene is TRBV6-1, the J gene TRBJ2-7; no firm D call. In germline, CDR1 is MNHNS, CDR2 SASEGT. V was pared by 1 base and J by 6 bases, with 4 bases between. This CDR3 has 11 amino acids. The CDR3 spells CASSEVTEQYF. CDR3 nucleotides: TGTGCCAGCAGTGAAGTCACCGAGCAGTACTTC.

This clonotype was found many times. V usage is TRBV28 and J usage is TRBJ2-7, with D perhaps TRBD2 (5 bases). CDR1 and CDR2 from the germline V gene are MDHEN and SYDVKM. This CDR3 region has 12 residues. Trimming took off 8 bases at V and 5 bases at J, with 13 bases between the two ends. Here the CDR3 reads CASYRGRDEQYF. In DNA form, the CDR3 reads TGTGCCAGCTACCGGGGTCGAGACGAGCAGTACTTC.

This clonotype was detected many times. The chain is built from TRBV4-3 and TRBJ1-5; D ambiguous. V was pared by 0 bases and J by 0 bases, with 3 bases between. Germline V lookup: CDR1 LGHNA, CDR2 YSLEER. This CDR3 region has 14 residues. This chain's CDR3 is CASSQDFSNQPQHF. The CDR3, as DNA: TGCGCCAGCAGCCAAGATTTTAGCAATCAGCCCCAGCATTTT.

This clonotype was found many times. The gene calls are TRBV20-1 and TRBJ1-5; D remains unclear. The ends were cut back, 1 base at V and 2 bases at J, with 9 bases in the middle. The CDR3 is made up of 14 amino acids. Germline lookup yields CDR1 DFQATT and CDR2 SNEGSKA (reference sequence). The CDR3 sequence is CSARALFGNQPQHF. In nucleotides, the CDR3 is TGCAGTGCTAGAGCGCTCTTTGGCAATCAGCCCCAGCATTTT.

This clonotype was found many times. V gene TRBV20-1 combines with J gene TRBJ1-1; D not resolved. The V end lost 6 bases, the J end lost 4 bases, and 15 bases lay between the germline ends. Germline V lookup: CDR1 DFQATT, CDR2 SNEGSKA (reference sequence). This CDR3 contains 13 residues. CDR3 amino acids: CSAIPAEATEAFF. In DNA form, the CDR3 reads TGCAGTGCCATCCCGGCTGAGGCCACTGAAGCTTTCTTT.

This clonotype showed up many times. The rearrangement uses TRBV7-2 and TRBJ1-2; no firm D call. Between the trimmed V and J ends, which lost 1 base and 7 bases, there was a span of 13 bases. The CDR3 runs 14 residues. CDR1 is SGHTA, CDR2 FQGNSA, per germline. DNA for the CDR3: TGTGCCAGCAGCTTAGAGGCCGGGCGGGGTGGCTACACCTTC. Translation: CASSLEAGRGGYTF. The full variable domain, its missing parts supplied by reference TRBV7-2 and TRBJ1-2, is GAGVSQSPSNKVTEKGKDVELRCDPISGHTALYWYRQSLGQGLEFLIYFQGNSAPDKSGLPSDRFSAERTGGSVSTLTIQRTQQEDSAVYLCASSLEAGRGGYTFGSGTRLTVV.

This clonotype was seen at least ten times. The chain carries TRBV7-2 and TRBJ1-5; D is unresolved. The CDR3 contains 14 residues. The germline V and J ends were trimmed by 1 base and 0 bases, with 4 bases remaining between them. CDR1 SGHTA and CDR2 FQGNSA come from the germline V gene. This CDR3 reads CASSLEYSNQPQHF. The CDR3 nucleotides read TGTGCCAGCAGCTTAGAGTATAGCAATCAGCCCCAGCATTTT.

The chain recombines TRBV27 with TRBJ2-4; a weak D match, TRBD2 (6 bases). The V end was cut by 5 bases, the J end by 11 bases, with 25 bases between. CDR1 and CDR2 (germline): MNHEY, SMNVEV (reference sequence). The CDR3 loop spans 16 amino acids. CDR3 DNA sequence: TGTGCCAGCAGTCCCGACGCAGGGCGGGGACTGGACCTTCAGTACTTC. It codes for CASSPDAGRGLDLQYF.

This clonotype appeared many times. This sequence joins TRBV3-1 and TRBJ2-7; TRBD2 aligns across 10 bases. CDR1 is LGHDT, CDR2 YNNKEL, per germline (reference sequence). V dropped 3 bases and J dropped 5; count of bases not matched to a gene: 7. The CDR3 has 15 residues. CDR3 amino acids: CASSHDGLADNEQYF. CDR3 in DNA: TGTGCCAGCAGCCACGACGGACTAGCGGACAACGAGCAGTACTTC.

This clonotype was observed a handful of times. The chain employs TRBV27 and TRBJ2-7; 12 bases are shared with TRBD2. The ends lost 4 bases at V and 6 bases at J; junction bases unmatched: 7. The CDR3 spans 15 residues. CDR1 MNHEY and CDR2 SMNVEV come from the germline V gene (reference sequence). CDR3 DNA: TGTGCCAGCAGTTCCCTCCAGACTAGCGGGAGCGAGCAGTACTTC. Its protein is CASSSLQTSGSEQYF.

The V and J genes are TRBV11-1 and TRBJ1-3; perhaps TRBD1 as D (6 bases). The length of the CDR3 is 17 residues. The germline V gene encodes CDR1 SGHAT and CDR2 FQDESV (reference sequence). Trimming pared 7 bases from V and 4 bases from J, leaving 23 bases between. The CDR3 sequence is CASKPRGPQESGNTIYF. The CDR3 coding sequence is TGTGCCAGCAAACCACGGGGGCCTCAAGAGTCCGGAAACACCATATATTTT.

This clonotype was found many times. V gene TRBV7-2 combines with J gene TRBJ2-7; D gene uncertain. Germline V gives CDR1 SGHTA, CDR2 FQGNSA. V lost 0 bases to trimming and J lost 3 bases, with 3 bases between them. The CDR3 is 12 amino acids. For the CDR3, the DNA is TGTGCCAGCAGCTTAGCTTACTACGAGCAGTACTTC. This encodes CASSLAYYEQYF.

This clonotype was recorded many times. The genes are TRBV7-2 and TRBJ2-5; D may be TRBD1 or TRBD2 (5 bases each). Per germline, CDR1 SGHTA and CDR2 FQGNSA. This CDR3 contains 14 residues. Deletions cut 6 bases from V and 0 bases from J, with 11 bases between. The CDR3 region is CASSWDGYQETQYF. The CDR3 DNA follows: TGTGCCAGCAGTTGGGACGGATACCAAGAGACCCAGTACTTC.

This clonotype showed up many times. This chain links TRBV7-2 with TRBJ2-2; D gene unclear. This CDR3 is built from 12 residues. Trimming took off 6 bases at V and 6 bases at J, with 8 bases between the two ends. The germline V gene has CDR1 SGHTA and CDR2 FQGNSA. The CDR3 is CASRRISGELFF. In DNA form, the CDR3 reads TGTGCCAGCAGACGAATCTCCGGGGAGCTGTTTTTT.

This clonotype was counted at least ten times. The V and J genes are TRBV6-2 or TRBV6-3 and TRBJ1-1; D is perhaps TRBD1 (6 bases). V lost 7 bases and J 4 bases, leaving 10 bases between the germline ends. There are 12 residues in the CDR3. CDR1 and CDR2 (germline): MNHEY, SVGEGT. CDR3 in amino acids: CASTRGGTEAFF. The CDR3 nucleotides are TGTGCCAGCACCAGGGGCGGCACTGAAGCTTTCTTT.

The chain employs TRBV18 and TRBJ2-7, with 14 bases aligning to TRBD2. Germline CDR1 KGHSH, CDR2 LQKENI. This CDR3 has 17 amino acids. V dropped 5 bases and J dropped 0; count of bases not matched to a gene: 6. For the CDR3, the DNA is TGTGCCAGCTCAAGCCGACTAGCGGGAGGGAGCTCCTACGAGCAGTACTTC. It encodes CASSSRLAGGSSYEQYF. The variable domain in full, completed from reference TRBV18 and TRBJ2-7, reads NAGVMQNPRHLVRRRGQEARLRCSPMKGHSHVYWYRQLPEEGLKFMVYLQKENIIDESGMPKERFSAEFPKEGPSILRIQQVVRGDSAAYFCASSSRLAGGSSYEQYFGPGTRLTVT.

In this sample, this clonotype turned up many times. The rearrangement joins TRBV2 to TRBJ2-7, with TRBD2 as a possible D gene (6 bases). This CDR3 has 11 amino acids. Per the germline V gene, CDR1 is SNHLY and CDR2 is FYNNEI. V lost 5 bases to trimming and J lost 6 bases, with 8 bases between them. Written as DNA, the CDR3 is TGTGCCAGCAGTCTAGCGCCCGAGCAGTACTTC. This sequence encodes CASSLAPEQYF.

This clonotype was recorded at least ten times. The V and J genes are TRBV28 and TRBJ2-5; tentatively, D is TRBD1 (6 bases). Looked up from germline, CDR1 is MDHEN and CDR2 is SYDVKM. The CDR3 is 13 residues long. Trimming shortened V by 10 bases and J by 2 bases, and 14 bases separated the two germline ends. The CDR3 loop is CAIQQGRQETQYF. Written as DNA, the CDR3 is TGTGCCATACAACAGGGTCGGCAAGAGACCCAGTACTTC. Drawing the rest from reference TRBV28 and TRBJ2-5, the complete variable domain is DVKVTQSSRYLVKRTGEKVFLECVQDMDHENMFWYRQDPGLGLRLIYFSYDVKMKEKGDIPEGYSVSREKKERFSLILESASTNQTSMYLCAIQQGRQETQYFGPGTRLLVL.

This clonotype was seen at least ten times. This sequence joins TRBV3-1 and TRBJ1-1, with D hard to call. From germline, CDR1 is LGHDT and CDR2 YNNKEL (reference sequence). This CDR3 is built from 14 residues. V lost 0 bases and J lost 4, with 9 bases in between. The CDR3 DNA reads as TGTGCCAGCAGCCAAGATTCCTCGGGCACTGAAGCTTTCTTT. Its translation: CASSQDSSGTEAFF.

In this sample, this clonotype turned up a few times. A read error may produce the germline difference seen at one junction end. The chain links TRBV30 to TRBJ1-1; D not resolved. The germline V gene encodes CDR1 GTSNPN and CDR2 SVGIG (reference sequence). The CDR3 totals 14 residues. DNA for the CDR3: TGTGCCTTGACCCCGGCATTCACTAACACTGAAGCTTCCTTT. Encoded protein: CALTPAFTNTEASF. Full variable domain (outside the CDR3, taken from reference TRBV30 and TRBJ1-1): SQTIHQWPATLVQPVGSPLSLECTVEGTSNPNLYWYRQAAGRGLQLLFYSVGIGQISSEVPQNLSASRPQDRQFILSSKKLLLSDSGFYLCALTPAFTNTEASFGQGTRLTVV.

This clonotype was counted at least ten times. The chain uses TRBV11-2 and TRBJ1-2; the D gene is possibly TRBD1 (5 bases). This CDR3 has 14 residues. The V end was cut by 4 bases, the J end by 7 bases, with 16 bases between. The V gene's germline CDR1 is SGHAT and CDR2 FQNNGV. The DNA of the CDR3 is TGTGCCAGCAGCTCCCTTAGGGGACGCGGTGGCTACACCTTC. This encodes CASSSLRGRGGYTF.

The chain is built from TRBV12-3 or TRBV12-4 and TRBJ1-5, with a tentative D call TRBD1 (5 bases). Trimming took 7 bases from V and 0 from J, leaving 19 bases between them. CDR3 length equals 17 residues. CDR3 DNA: TGTGCCAGCACTCGAGGGGAGGGACCGTATAGCAATCAGCCCCAGCATTTT. This sequence encodes CASTRGEGPYSNQPQHF.

This clonotype was seen at least ten times. The chain employs TRBV20-1 and TRBJ1-2; 9 bases fit TRBD1. The CDR3 runs to 15 residues. Trimming cost V 6 bases and J 3 bases; bases outside gene matches: 11. Germline CDR1 DFQATT, CDR2 SNEGSKA (reference sequence). For the CDR3, the DNA is TGCAGTGCCGACCCTCCATGGACAGGGGACTATGGCTACACCTTC. It is translated as CSADPPWTGDYGYTF.

The chain employs TRBV6-1 and TRBJ1-6; unclear D gene. V was shortened by 2 bases and J by 10 bases, with 12 bases between the two germline ends. The CDR3 is 14 residues long. Germline loops: CDR1 MNHNS, CDR2 SASEGT. The CDR3 spells CASSERSGSSPLHF. The CDR3 nucleotides read TGTGCCAGCAGTGAAAGGTCAGGATCATCACCCCTCCACTTT.

This clonotype was observed many times. The chain has TRBV7-2 and TRBJ1-6; D possibly corresponds to TRBD1 (5 bases). Germline values: CDR1 SGHTA, CDR2 FQGNSA. This CDR3 region has 15 residues. The ends were cut back, 3 bases at V and 6 bases at J, with 12 bases in the middle. The CDR3 loop is CASSFHGAGNSPLHF. In nucleotides, the CDR3 is TGTGCCAGCAGCTTTCACGGGGCTGGTAATTCACCCCTCCACTTT.

This clonotype occurred many times. CDR3 region: CASSNRLTSGNTIYF. The CDR3 bases are TGTGCCAGTAGCAACAGATTAACCTCTGGAAACACCATATATTTT. The V and J genes are TRBV19 and TRBJ1-3; D gene unclear. Germline V lookup: CDR1 LNHDA, CDR2 SQIVND (reference sequence). The CDR3 runs to 15 residues. V was trimmed by 6 bases and J by 0 bases, leaving 12 bases between them. Combining the CDR3 with reference TRBV19 and TRBJ1-3 gives the whole variable domain DGGITQSPKYLFRKEGQNVTLSCEQNLNHDAMYWYRQDPGQGLRLIYYSQIVNDFQKGDIAEGYSVSREKKESFPLTVTSAQKNPTAFYLCASSNRLTSGNTIYFGEGSWLTVV.